This entry is about one TCR beta chain. Its antigen is still unknown. No much larger clonotype is one base removed from it; base qualities were not supplied. This sample is part of a study of radiation and T cells in renal cell carcinoma (dated by TCRdb to 2018 to 2021). About the investigation overall: In total, 53 samples underwent TCR beta sequencing: roughly 26 tumors plus 27 peripheral blood samples. The last blood draw occurred 4 weeks after radiation, at the same time as nephrectomy. Across all 53 samples, under 5,000,000 unique CDR3 nucleotide sequences encoding 2.5 million to 3 million unique CDR3 amino acid sequences were identified. Summary of the overall study and its limitations: Because no pretreatment tumor biopsies were available, whether clonotypes were present in the tumor at baseline could not be determined. In blood, the top tumor clonotypes increased between baseline and 2 weeks post-radiation and then shrank by 4 weeks, which suggests that tumor-resident clones expanded only transiently. Blood repertoire dynamics were not followed beyond 4 weeks after treatment. With a single-armed trial design, the study had no way to address how radiation dose or scheduling affects the TCR repertoire.

The time point label of this sample denotes: blood 4 weeks post-SBRT, at nephrectomy. The treatment or condition tag for this specimen amounts to: 15 Gy SBRT to primary tumor, nephrectomy 4 weeks later. Samples were obtained from a clinical trial, in which 15 Gy stereotactic body radiation therapy was delivered to primary renal cell carcinomas and nephrectomy was performed 4 weeks later. To follow tumor-enriched clonotypes, peripheral blood was collected serially from radiation-treated patients at baseline and again at 2 weeks and 4 weeks after SBRT. Every patient's renal cell carcinoma showed clear cell pathology. The QIAamp DNA Blood Mini Kit (Qiagen) was used to prepare genomic DNA for TCR sequencing. The analyses included only samples that passed all quality control checks. The CDR3 goes from the cysteine to the phenylalanine over 15 residues. CDR3 DNA only is kept here, 45 bases in frame from base 1. CDR1 and CDR2 are drawn from the germline V gene: MNHEY, SVGAGI. V sheds 6 bases and J sheds 2 bases, leaving 15 bases between their ends.

Following the manufacturer's recommendations, the immunoSEQ kit was used to generate TCR beta libraries from genomic DNA. To prepare libraries, a first multiplex PCR with proprietary primers was run, followed by a second PCR that added unique barcodes, and a bead cleanup was done after each round. A positive control reaction and a negative control reaction, both provided in the kit, were run with every batch of samples. The final libraries were assessed on an Agilent 4200 TapeStation D1000 ScreenTape, pooled by volume, and quantified by qPCR. Sequencing ran on an Illumina NextSeq500 with a MidOutput 150-cycle cartridge, using 156 Read1 and 15 Index1 cycles with kit custom primers. The pooled library was loaded at about 1 pM, with an approximately 21% PhiX control spiked in. The study's processing was this. The vendor-processed data were analyzed in R, and a clonotype was defined as all T cells that share the same CDR3 nucleotide sequence. For clone abundance analyses, frequencies were normalized to the 10,000 most abundant clones in each sample. Public T cell clones, averaging fewer than five per sample, were removed before analysis. A difference in abundance of at least 32-fold between compartments was used to define tumor-enriched and baseline blood-enriched clonotypes. A beta-binomial differential abundance model was used to identify clonotypes that expanded or contracted between blood time points. Tumor-blood repertoire similarity was measured with the Baroni-Urbani and Buser coefficient, and group comparisons used two-tailed Wilcoxon tests in R. The immuneACCESS repertoire file appears here via TCRdb, limited to in-frame rearrangements. These files lack a portion of the clones; in checked studies, under half of the deficit traces to unresolved V genes, and the cause of the others is not known. Clonal size and the V and J genes are those of that table, whereas D and trimming came from the DNA. This sample is represented by roughly 170,000 clones; around 89% of them were singletons. The ten largest clones represent over 9% of the sample.

Here the sequenced sample was blood, taken from a patient whose treatment included radiotherapy and nephrectomy. The receptor comes from a woman in her forties or fifties with renal cell carcinoma. The sequence is built from TRBV6-5 and TRBJ2-3; TRBD1 is a possible D gene, resting on 6 matching bases. The CDR3 region reads CASSPQGLNTDTQYF. The nucleotide sequence reads TGTGCCAGCAGCCCACAGGGTCTAAACACAGATACGCAGTATTTT.